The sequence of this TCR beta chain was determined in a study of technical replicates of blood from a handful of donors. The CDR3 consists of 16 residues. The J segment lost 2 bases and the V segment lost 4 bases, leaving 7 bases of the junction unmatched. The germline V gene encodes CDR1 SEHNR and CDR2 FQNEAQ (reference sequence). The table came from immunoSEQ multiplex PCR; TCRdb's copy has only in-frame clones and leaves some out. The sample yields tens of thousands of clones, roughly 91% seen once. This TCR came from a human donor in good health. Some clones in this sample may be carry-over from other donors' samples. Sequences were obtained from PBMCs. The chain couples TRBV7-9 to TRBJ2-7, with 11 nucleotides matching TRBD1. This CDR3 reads CASSWTGGALTYEQYF. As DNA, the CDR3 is TGTGCCAGCAGCTGGACAGGGGGCGCCTTGACCTACGAGCAGTACTTC.